This TCR beta chain was recorded in a study of shared clonotypes between healthy human individuals. Free of recent acute infections or vaccinations, the donors were healthy HIV-negative adults. This CDR3 region has 15 residues. Germline V gene sequence: CDR1 SEHNR, CDR2 FQNEAQ (reference sequence). V gave up 10 bases and J gave up 7 bases, with 22 bases separating them. Clones were sequenced by immunoSEQ multiplex PCR, and TCRdb holds only the in-frame ones, with some missing. The sample has about 1 million clones; about 70% are singletons. V usage is TRBV7-9 and J usage is TRBJ2-2; D is perhaps TRBD2 (5 bases). The receptor was derived from a man in his late teens or twenties in good health. The sample consisted of memory CD4+ T cells sorted from blood. Subset defined: CD45RA-negative fraction. The CDR3 protein is CATDVHIASGGELFF. CDR3 bases: TGTGCCACGGACGTGCACATAGCGTCGGGCGGGGAGCTGTTTTTT.